There are many counts of the clone carrying this T cell receptor beta chain. Deep-level running was used for the assay. Study processing details: ImmunoSEQ only sent back junction sequences with no quality scores, so filtering was done differently. The data were produced by immunoSEQ multiplex PCR, yet TCRdb's version contains in-frame clones alone and is incomplete. V, J and clone size reflect that table, while D and trimming were determined from the DNA. In the table there are over 400,000 clones, around four fifths of which are singletons. This CDR3 contains 15 residues. Trimming removed 0 bases at V and 1 base at J, with 7 bases between. CDR1 SGDLS and CDR2 YYNGEE come from the germline V gene. Adult donors, all healthy and HIV-negative, had no recent acute infections or vaccinations. This sample was included in a study of shared clonotypes between healthy human individuals.

The chain has TRBV9 and TRBJ2-2, with D perhaps matching TRBD2 (5 bases). The sequencing input was PBMCs. This receptor was taken from a woman aged 40 to 50 in good health. Some clones in this sample may be carry-over from other donors' samples. The CDR3 bases are TGTGCCAGCAGCGTAGTTGCGGGGAACACCGGGGAGCTGTTTTTT. Translating gives CASSVVAGNTGELFF.